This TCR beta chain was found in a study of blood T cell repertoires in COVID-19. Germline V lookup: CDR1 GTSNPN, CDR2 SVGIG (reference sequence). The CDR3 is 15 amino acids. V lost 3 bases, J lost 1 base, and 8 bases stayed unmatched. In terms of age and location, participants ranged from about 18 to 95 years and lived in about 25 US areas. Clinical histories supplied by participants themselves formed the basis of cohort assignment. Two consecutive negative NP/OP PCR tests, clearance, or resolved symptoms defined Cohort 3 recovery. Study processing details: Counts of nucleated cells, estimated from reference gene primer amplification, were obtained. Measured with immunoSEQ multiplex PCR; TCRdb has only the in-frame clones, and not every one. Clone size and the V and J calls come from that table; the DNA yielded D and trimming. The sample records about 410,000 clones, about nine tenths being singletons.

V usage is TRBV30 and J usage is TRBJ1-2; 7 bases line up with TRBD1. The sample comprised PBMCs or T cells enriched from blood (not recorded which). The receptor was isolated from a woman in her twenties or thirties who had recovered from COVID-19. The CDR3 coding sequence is TGTGCCTGGAGCACAGGGGCAGGAGTTAACTATGGCTACACCTTC. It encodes CAWSTGAGVNYGYTF.